This T cell receptor beta chain originates from a study of T cell responses to AZD1222 COVID-19 vaccine. Germline loops: CDR1 SGHDN, CDR2 FVKESK. Trimming removed 4 bases from V and 2 bases from J; junction bases left unmatched: 11. CDR3 length: 19 amino acids. Assay used: immunoSEQ multiplex PCR; TCRdb lists only in-frame clones, some missing. Counted here are more than 110,000 clones, 92% occurring once; the ten biggest clones make up about 3%. This TCR came from an adult in good health. Sequences were derived from peripheral blood, sampled on day 0 of AZD1222 vaccination. The chain links TRBV14 to TRBJ2-5; 15 positions match TRBD2. The CDR3 DNA reads as TGTGCCAGCAGCCCCGATCTCACCGGGACTAGCGGGAGGCAAGAGACCCAGTACTTC. Residues: CASSPDLTGTSGRQETQYF.